Listed below are T cell receptor beta chains from one sample, sequenced in a study of T cell changes during pregnancy in multiple sclerosis. The data were produced by immunoSEQ multiplex PCR, yet TCRdb's version contains in-frame clones alone and is incomplete. The sample records about 59,000 clones, about 91% being singletons. Sequenced here: peripheral blood, sampled before pregnancy. All receptors come from a female donor with multiple sclerosis, enrolled in a pregnancy study. Each CDR3 is given without its conserved first and last residue.

>TRBJ1-5|TRBV6-5
ASSWDRGGNQPQH
>TRBJ1-1|TRBV18
ASSTIVGPNTEAF
>TRBJ1-1|TRBV6-1
ASTRIREFEAF
>TRBJ2-1|TRBV5-4
ASSFLDEQF
>TRBJ1-1|TRBV6-6
ASRIDFSGEAF
>TRBJ2-3|TRBV7-9
ASSLVTSAADTQY
>TRBJ1-1|TRBV7-3
ASSLRRENTEAF
>TRBJ1-1|TRBV5-6
ASRPRDRGTEAF
>TRBJ2-2|TRBV28
ASTKPGQGWAGELF
>TRBJ2-5|TRBV18
ASSPAGERETQY
>TRBJ2-7|TRBV25-1
ASSEYGTGTGQY
>TRBJ1-2|TRBV19
ASSPQGALTNYGYT
>TRBJ2-7|TRBV21-1
ASTKEVAGNSYEQY
>TRBJ2-7|TRBV6-5
ASSYSIGGYEQY
>TRBJ2-1|TRBV4-3
ASSQERQGNNEQF
>TRBJ2-7|TRBV13
ASSLRGGGAGSEQY
>TRBJ1-2|TRBV5-6
ASSSRQGYGYT
>TRBJ2-5|TRBV7-6
ASSERDRDGWKTQY
>TRBJ2-3|TRBV9
ASSPRPGGLALARSTDTQY
>TRBJ2-7|TRBV6-1
ASNGVWSPYEQY
>TRBJ1-2|TRBV2
ASSEVPTGLYT
>TRBJ1-1|TRBV11-2
ASSSLVHRGEGLFTEAF
>TRBJ2-1|TRBV7-9
ASSLGGVNEQF
>TRBJ1-6|TRBV7-7
ASSSRFTDSPLH
>TRBJ1-6|TRBV4-3
ASSQTGTQSSYNSPLH
>TRBJ1-4|TRBV11-2
ASSLVGATNEKLF
>TRBJ2-7|TRBV6-1
ASSESQVYEQY
>TRBJ2-7|TRBV7-9
ASSWTGDEQY
>TRBJ2-7|TRBV19
ASSQGAYEQY
>TRBJ2-7|TRBV20-1
SPAERYEQY
>TRBJ1-6|TRBV9
ASSPDSLPYNSPLH
>TRBJ1-3|TRBV9
ASSVGQNSGNTIY
>TRBJ1-5|TRBV6-1
ASSEGAGSDNQPQH
>TRBJ2-2|TRBV5-8
ASSLWRGTGVTGELF
>TRBJ2-3|TRBV9
ASSVDIPSGGAGAQY
>TRBJ1-6|TRBV5-4
ATTVDRGFYNSPLH
>TRBJ1-1|TRBV4-2
ASSQDKMNTEAF
>TRBJ1-2|TRBV5-1
ASSSIRTGVNYGYT
>TRBJ1-3|TRBV5-4
ASSFTTGGPGNTIY
>TRBJ1-4|TRBV6-5
ASSPDSATNEKLF
>TRBJ2-7|TRBV29-1
SGRQSYEQY
>TRBJ1-3|TRBV18
ASSPLRPVRGGNTIY
>TRBJ1-6|TRBV6-5
ASSKLTGGNSPLH
>TRBJ1-1|TRBV7-3
ASSLGQGDAEAF
>TRBJ1-1|TRBV18
ASFPTGGEVEAF
>TRBJ2-7|TRBV2
ASRVWELDEQY
>TRBJ2-7|TRBV16
ASSDRGQSSYEQY
>TRBJ2-7|TRBV4-1
ASSQAGAAYEQY
>TRBJ1-1|TRBV6-4
ASSIDSLNTEAF
>TRBJ2-3|TRBV7-2
ASSLGGLTDTQY
>TRBJ2-5|TRBV7-2
ASSRGQGVQETQY
>TRBJ2-2|TRBV7-6
ASSSRLAGHANTGELF
>TRBJ2-1|TRBV7-8
ASSLAASGGYNEQF
>TRBJ2-1|TRBV9
ASSVRENEQF
>TRBJ2-7|TRBV5-5
ASSFSLVHSTYEQY
>TRBJ2-3|TRBV6-1
ASSEGLAGGITDTQY
>TRBJ2-7|TRBV6-6
ASSPGEYEQY